A single sample is the source of the 6 T cell receptor beta chains below, sequenced in a study of blood T cell repertoires in COVID-19. Profiled with immunoSEQ multiplex PCR; TCRdb holds only in-frame clones, not every one. The repertoire holds around 700,000 clones, around 90% seen once, with roughly 0.25% in the top ten. Sequencing was performed on peripheral blood. The origin of the receptors is a woman younger than 35 with acute or convalescent COVID-19.

The chain combines TRBV7-2 with TRBJ2-2; 8 positions agree with TRBD1. The V gene's germline CDR1 is SGHTA and CDR2 FQGNSA. V shed 6 bases, J shed 1 base, and the junction held 7 bases outside the gene matches. The CDR3 has 16 amino acids. CDR3 bases: TGTGCCAGCAGGGCTCAGGGGGCGTTGAACACCGGGGAGCTGTTTTTT. This codes for CASRAQGALNTGELFF.

This clone was seen just once. V is TRBV14 and J is TRBJ1-2, with D hard to call. V lost 4 bases and J lost 3, with 12 bases in between. From germline, CDR1 is SGHDN and CDR2 FVKESK. The CDR3 contains 14 residues. The CDR3 bases are TGTGCCAGCAGCCTTTTTATACGAGACTATGGCTACACCTTC. Protein sequence: CASSLFIRDYGYTF.

V gene TRBV2 combines with J gene TRBJ2-1; no clear D. The CDR3 is made up of 13 amino acids. CDR1 is SNHLY, CDR2 FYNNEI, per germline. V was pared by 5 bases and J by 6 bases, with 11 bases between. The CDR3 region is CASSSRWSNEQFF. The CDR3 DNA sequence: TGTGCCAGCAGTTCTAGGTGGAGCAATGAGCAGTTCTTC.

The chain combines TRBV19 with TRBJ1-4; D might be TRBD1 (5 bases). CDR1 and CDR2 (germline): LNHDA, SQIVND (reference sequence). The length of the CDR3 is 14 residues. V lost 7 bases, J lost 2 bases, and 11 bases lay in between. The CDR3 here is CASNLRATNEKLFF. The CDR3 nucleotides are TGTGCCAGTAATCTCAGGGCCACTAATGAAAAACTGTTTTTT.

The rearrangement uses TRBV6-2 or TRBV6-3 and TRBJ2-7; D not certain. The CDR3 is 14 residues long. The germline V and J ends were trimmed by 6 bases and 2 bases, with 14 bases remaining between them. Per germline, CDR1 MNHEY and CDR2 SVGEGT. In DNA form, the CDR3 reads TGTGCCAGCAGCTCGTATACTGTCCCCTACGAGCAGTACTTC. Amino acid sequence: CASSSYTVPYEQYF.

The V gene is TRBV29-1, the J gene TRBJ2-7; D perhaps matches TRBD1 (6 bases). This CDR3 has 14 amino acids. CDR1 is SQVTM, CDR2 ANQGSEA, per germline. Trimming removed 6 bases from V and 2 bases from J, with 17 bases in between. CDR3 residues: CSVVQGYPTYEQYF. The CDR3 DNA reads TGCAGCGTCGTACAGGGATACCCCACCTACGAGCAGTACTTC.